This TCR beta chain came from a study of cytomegalovirus exposure and HLA in healthy donors. It was with 60 Vbeta and 13 Jbeta primers that the PCR ran. Profiling relied on immunoSEQ multiplex PCR, and the TCRdb table lists in-frame clones only, not all of them. The profile shows approximately 140,000 clones, 65% to 85% of them singletons. CDR3 length: 16 residues. J gave up 3 bases and V 6 bases, and 12 bases lay outside the gene matches. Germline V CDR1 and CDR2: SNHLY, FYNNEI. The specimen was PBMCs. The chain joins TRBV2 to TRBJ2-3, with 7 bases lining up with TRBD1. The origin of this receptor is a man between 18 and 29 years old in good health and CMV-seronegative. In DNA, the CDR3 is TGTGCCAGCAGCCATGACAGGGATTTTAGGACAGATACGCAGTATTTT. Its translation: CASSHDRDFRTDTQYF.